Reported below is one T cell receptor beta chain. This clone has only a few counts. The clone's antigen remains unknown. Base qualities are not at hand, and no much larger clone is one base apart. The record originates from a study of blood T cell repertoires in COVID-19 (dated by TCRdb to 2020 to 2021). About the study as a whole: The collaborator samples originated in the United States, Italy and Spain and spanned the acute and convalescent phases of COVID-19. The material from the prospective study consisted of cDNA or gDNA derived from T cells, B-cell-depleted T cells, or PBMCs. Deeply sampled blood TCRbeta repertoires from subjects exposed to, actively infected with, or recovered from COVID-19 were included in the dataset. The repertoires were released in a freely available public database meant as a resource for research on the immune response to SARS-CoV-2. Samples were obtained from the ongoing ImmuneRACE study (first 160 participants) and from 1,254 subjects provided by 6 global collaborators. Nearly every sample came with metadata listing a de-identified subject ID, COVID-19 status, age in years and sex. Where HLA class I and class II types were available, the types were taken from metadata supplied by the sample provider, not from assay-based typing.

The immunoSEQ Assay, a bias-controlled multiplex PCR, was used to amplify TCRbeta CDR3 regions from genomic DNA. Per the authors' processing: The number of nucleated cells in each sample was estimated by amplification of reference gene primers within the assay. To quantify the absolute abundance of each unique TCRbeta CDR3 rearrangement, sequence reads were collapsed and filtered. For each sample, productive Simpson clonality was calculated as the square root of Simpson's diversity index across productive rearrangements. TCRdb mirrors the immuneACCESS table, restricted to in-frame sequences. Some clones are absent from its copies; in checked studies, under half trace to an unresolved V gene, and the reason for the others is unknown. For V, J and clone size, that table is used; D and trimming come from the DNA. In all, the sample holds 250,000 or so clones, and 70% to 85% of those were seen once. The top ten constitute around 1.9% of the sample.

The CDR3 contains 16 residues, cysteine and phenylalanine counted. Only the CDR3 DNA stays, 48 bases, in frame from base 1. V gives up 3 bases and J gives up 0 bases, and the segment between their germline ends measures 13 bases. CDR1 KGHSH and CDR2 LQKENI are derived from the germline V gene. Results the study describes overall, beyond this receptor: The amount of clinical and demographic metadata varied by source and participant and was provided uncurated.

Whole blood was collected in K2EDTA tubes by collaborating institutions according to the institutions' own protocols. For TCRbeta analysis, collaborators shipped samples in one of three forms: frozen whole blood, isolated PBMCs, or DNA extracted from either of those sample types. In this chain, TRBV18 is recombined with TRBJ2-3; TRBD2 is possibly the D segment (5 matching bases). The TCR originated in a woman aged 80 or older with acute or convalescent COVID-19. Sample: peripheral blood. The nucleotide sequence is TGTGCCAGCTCACCCTTAAATAGCGCGAGCACAGATACGCAGTATTTT. The encoded protein is CASSPLNSASTDTQYF.